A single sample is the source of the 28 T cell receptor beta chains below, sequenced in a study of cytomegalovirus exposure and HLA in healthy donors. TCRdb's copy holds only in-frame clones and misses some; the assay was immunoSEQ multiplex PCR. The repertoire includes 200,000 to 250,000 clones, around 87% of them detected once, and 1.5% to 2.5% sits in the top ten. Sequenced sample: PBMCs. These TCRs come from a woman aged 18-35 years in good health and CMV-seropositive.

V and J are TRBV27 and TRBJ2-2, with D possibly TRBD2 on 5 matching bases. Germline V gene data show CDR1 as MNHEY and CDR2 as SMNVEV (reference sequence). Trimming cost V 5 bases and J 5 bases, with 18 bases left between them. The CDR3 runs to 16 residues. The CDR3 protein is CASSLSPSLITGELFF. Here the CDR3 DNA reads TGTGCCAGCAGTCTTAGCCCTAGCCTTATTACCGGGGAGCTGTTTTTT.

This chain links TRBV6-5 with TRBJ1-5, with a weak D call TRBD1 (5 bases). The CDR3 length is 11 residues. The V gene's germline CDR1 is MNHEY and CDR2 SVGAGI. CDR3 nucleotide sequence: TGTGCGCGGGGGAGGGGTCAGCCCCAGCATTTT. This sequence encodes CARGRGQPQHF.

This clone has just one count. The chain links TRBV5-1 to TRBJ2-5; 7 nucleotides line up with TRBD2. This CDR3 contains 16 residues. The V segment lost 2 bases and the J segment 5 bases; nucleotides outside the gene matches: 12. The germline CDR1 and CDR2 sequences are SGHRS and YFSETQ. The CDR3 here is CASSFGLVGVWETQYF. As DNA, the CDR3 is TGCGCCAGCAGCTTTGGACTAGTAGGTGTATGGGAGACCCAGTACTTC.

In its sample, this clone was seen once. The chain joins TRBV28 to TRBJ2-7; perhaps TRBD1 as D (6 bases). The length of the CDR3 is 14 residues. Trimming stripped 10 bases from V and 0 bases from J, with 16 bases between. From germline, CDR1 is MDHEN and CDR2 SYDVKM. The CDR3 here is CAISLGDISYEQYF. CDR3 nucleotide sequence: TGTGCCATCTCGCTTGGGGACATCTCCTACGAGCAGTACTTC.

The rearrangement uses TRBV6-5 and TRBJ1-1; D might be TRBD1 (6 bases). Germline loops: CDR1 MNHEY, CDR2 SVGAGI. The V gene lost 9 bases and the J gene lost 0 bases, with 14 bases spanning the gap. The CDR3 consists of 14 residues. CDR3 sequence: CARTPGDMNTEAFF. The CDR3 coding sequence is TGTGCCAGAACCCCAGGGGATATGAACACTGAAGCTTTCTTT.

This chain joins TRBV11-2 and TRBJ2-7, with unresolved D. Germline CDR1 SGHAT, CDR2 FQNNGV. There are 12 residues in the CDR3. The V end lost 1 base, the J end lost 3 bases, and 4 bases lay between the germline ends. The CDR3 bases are TGTGCCAGCAGCTTAGCGTACTACGAGCAGTACTTC. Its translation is CASSLAYYEQYF. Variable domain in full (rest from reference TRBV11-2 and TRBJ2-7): EAGVAQSPRYKIIEKRQSVAFWCNPISGHATLYWYQQILGQGPKLLIQFQNNGVVDDSQLPKDRFSAERLKGVDSTLKIQPAKLEDSAVYLCASSLAYYEQYFGPGTRLTVT.

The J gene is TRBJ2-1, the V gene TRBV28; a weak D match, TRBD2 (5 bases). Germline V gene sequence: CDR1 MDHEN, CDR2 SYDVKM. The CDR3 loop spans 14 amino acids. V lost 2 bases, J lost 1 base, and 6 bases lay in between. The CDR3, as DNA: TGTGCCAGCAGTTTACTAGCATCCTACAATGAGCAGTTCTTC. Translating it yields CASSLLASYNEQFF.

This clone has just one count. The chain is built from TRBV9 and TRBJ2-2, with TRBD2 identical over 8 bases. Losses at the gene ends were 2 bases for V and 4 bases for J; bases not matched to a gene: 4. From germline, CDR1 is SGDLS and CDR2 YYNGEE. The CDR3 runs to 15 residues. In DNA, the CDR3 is TGTGCCAGCAGCGTGGCGCGGGAGGTCACCGGGGAGCTGTTTTTT. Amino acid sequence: CASSVAREVTGELFF. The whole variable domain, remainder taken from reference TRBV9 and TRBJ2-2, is DSGVTQTPKHLITATGQRVTLRCSPRSGDLSVYWYQQSLDQGLQFLIQYYNGEERAKGNILERFSAQQFPDLHSELNLSSLELGDSALYFCASSVAREVTGELFFGEGSRLTVL.

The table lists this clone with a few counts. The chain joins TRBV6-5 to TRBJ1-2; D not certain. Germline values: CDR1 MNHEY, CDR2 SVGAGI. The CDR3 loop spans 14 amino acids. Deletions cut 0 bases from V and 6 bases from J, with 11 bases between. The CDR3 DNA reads TGTGCCAGCAGTTACTCGAGAAGATTTAATGGCTACACCTTC. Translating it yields CASSYSRRFNGYTF.

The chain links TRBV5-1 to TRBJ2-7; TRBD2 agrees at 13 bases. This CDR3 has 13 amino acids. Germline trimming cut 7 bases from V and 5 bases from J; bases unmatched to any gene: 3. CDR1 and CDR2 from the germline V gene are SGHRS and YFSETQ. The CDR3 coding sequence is TGCGCCAGCGAGGGGACTAGCGGGAACGAGCAGTACTTC. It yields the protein CASEGTSGNEQYF.

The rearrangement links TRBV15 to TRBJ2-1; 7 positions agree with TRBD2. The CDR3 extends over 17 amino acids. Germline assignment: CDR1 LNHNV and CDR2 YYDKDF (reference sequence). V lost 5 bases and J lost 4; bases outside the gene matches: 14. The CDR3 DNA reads TGTGCCACCAGCCCCCCAGTCCGGCTAGCGGATTACAATGAGCAGTTCTTC. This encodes CATSPPVRLADYNEQFF.

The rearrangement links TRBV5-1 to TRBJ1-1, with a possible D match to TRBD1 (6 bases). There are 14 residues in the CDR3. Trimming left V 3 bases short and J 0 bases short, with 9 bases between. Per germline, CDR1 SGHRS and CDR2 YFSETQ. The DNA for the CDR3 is TGCGCCAGCAGCTGGGGACACTTGAACACTGAAGCTTTCTTT. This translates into CASSWGHLNTEAFF.

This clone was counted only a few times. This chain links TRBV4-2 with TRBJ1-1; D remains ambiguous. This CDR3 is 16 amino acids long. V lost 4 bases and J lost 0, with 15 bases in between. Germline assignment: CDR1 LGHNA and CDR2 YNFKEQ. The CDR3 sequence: CASSRGKLGVNTEAFF. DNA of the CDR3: TGTGCCAGCAGCCGAGGAAAGCTCGGGGTGAACACTGAAGCTTTCTTT.

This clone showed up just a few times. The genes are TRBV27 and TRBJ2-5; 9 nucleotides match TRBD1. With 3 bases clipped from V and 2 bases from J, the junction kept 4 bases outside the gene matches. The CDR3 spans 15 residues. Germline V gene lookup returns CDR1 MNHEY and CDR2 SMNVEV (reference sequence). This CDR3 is CASSLRDRVQETQYF. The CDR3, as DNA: TGTGCCAGCAGTTTGAGGGACAGGGTACAAGAGACCCAGTACTTC.

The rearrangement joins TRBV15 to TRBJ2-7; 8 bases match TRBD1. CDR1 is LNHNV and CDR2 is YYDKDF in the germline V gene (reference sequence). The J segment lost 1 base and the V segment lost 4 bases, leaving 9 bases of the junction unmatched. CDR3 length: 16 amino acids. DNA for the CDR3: TGTGCCACCAGCACCCACAGGGGGACCCTTTCCTACGAGCAGTACTTC. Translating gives CATSTHRGTLSYEQYF.

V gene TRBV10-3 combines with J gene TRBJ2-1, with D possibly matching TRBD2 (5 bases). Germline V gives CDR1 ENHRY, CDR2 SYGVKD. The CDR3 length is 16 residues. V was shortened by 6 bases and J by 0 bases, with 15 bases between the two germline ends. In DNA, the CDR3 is TGTGCCATCAGGGGAGACAAGGGAAGCTCCTACAATGAGCAGTTCTTC. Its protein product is CAIRGDKGSSYNEQFF.

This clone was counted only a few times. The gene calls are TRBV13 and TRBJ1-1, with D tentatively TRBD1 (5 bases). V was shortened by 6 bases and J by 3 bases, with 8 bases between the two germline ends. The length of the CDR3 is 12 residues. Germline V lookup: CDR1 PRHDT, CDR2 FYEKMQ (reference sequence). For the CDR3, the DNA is TGTGCCAGCAGTTTCAGGGACACTGAAGCTTTCTTT. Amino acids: CASSFRDTEAFF. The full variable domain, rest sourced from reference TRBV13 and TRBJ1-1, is AAGVIQSPRHLIKEKRETATLKCYPIPRHDTVYWYQQGPGQDPQFLISFYEKMQSDKGSIPDRFSAQQFSDYHSELNMSSLELGDSALYFCASSFRDTEAFFGQGTRLTVV.

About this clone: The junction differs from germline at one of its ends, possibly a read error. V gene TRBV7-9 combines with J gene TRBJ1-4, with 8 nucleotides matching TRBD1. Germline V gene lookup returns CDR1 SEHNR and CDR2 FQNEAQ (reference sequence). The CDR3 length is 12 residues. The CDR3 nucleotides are TGTGCCAGCAGCTTAGGTTCGGGGACAGGCATTTTT. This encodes CASSLGSGTGIF.

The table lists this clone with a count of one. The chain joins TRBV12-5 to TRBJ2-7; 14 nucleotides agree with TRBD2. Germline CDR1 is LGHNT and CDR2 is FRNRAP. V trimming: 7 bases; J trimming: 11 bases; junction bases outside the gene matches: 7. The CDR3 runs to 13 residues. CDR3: CASAATSGREKYF. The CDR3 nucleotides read TGTGCTAGTGCCGCGACTAGCGGGAGGGAAAAGTACTTC. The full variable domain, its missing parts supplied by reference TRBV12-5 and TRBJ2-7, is DARVTQTPRHKVTEMGQEVTMRCQPILGHNTVFWYRQTMMQGLELLAYFRNRAPLDDSGMPKDRFSAEMPDATLATLKIQPSEPRDSAVYFCASAATSGREKYFGPGTRLTVT.

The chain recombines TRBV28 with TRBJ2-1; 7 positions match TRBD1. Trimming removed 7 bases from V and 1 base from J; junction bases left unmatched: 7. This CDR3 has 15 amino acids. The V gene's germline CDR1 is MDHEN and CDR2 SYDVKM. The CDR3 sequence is CASTLRGHSYNEQFF. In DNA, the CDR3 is TGTGCCAGCACCCTTAGGGGGCATTCCTACAATGAGCAGTTCTTC.

CDR3: CASSRRLRTSVYEQYF. The CDR3 DNA sequence: TGTGCCAGCAGCCGAAGACTGCGGACTAGCGTCTACGAGCAGTACTTC. The rearrangement links TRBV7-9 to TRBJ2-7, with 9 bases lining up with TRBD2. CDR3 length: 16 amino acids. V was clipped by 5 bases and J by 3 bases; unmatched bases: 11. Germline V gene lookup returns CDR1 SEHNR and CDR2 FQNEAQ (reference sequence).

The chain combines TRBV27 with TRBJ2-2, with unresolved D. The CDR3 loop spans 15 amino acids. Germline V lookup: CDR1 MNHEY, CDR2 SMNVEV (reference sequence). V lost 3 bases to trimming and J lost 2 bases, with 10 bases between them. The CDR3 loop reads CASSFLATNTGELFF. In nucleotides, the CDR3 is TGTGCCAGCAGTTTTTTAGCCACTAACACCGGGGAGCTGTTTTTT.

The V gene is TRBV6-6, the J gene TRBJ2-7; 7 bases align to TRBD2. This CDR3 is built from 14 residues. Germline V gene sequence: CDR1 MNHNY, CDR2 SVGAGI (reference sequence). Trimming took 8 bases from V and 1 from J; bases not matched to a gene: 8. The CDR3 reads CASGGREASYEQYF. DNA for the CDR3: TGTGCCAGCGGAGGGAGGGAGGCTTCCTACGAGCAGTACTTC.

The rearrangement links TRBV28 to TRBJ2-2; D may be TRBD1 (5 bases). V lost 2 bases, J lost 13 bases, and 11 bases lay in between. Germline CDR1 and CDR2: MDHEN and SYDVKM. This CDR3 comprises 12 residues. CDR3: CASSLALRGLFF. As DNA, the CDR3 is TGTGCCAGCAGTTTAGCCCTAAGGGGGCTGTTTTTT. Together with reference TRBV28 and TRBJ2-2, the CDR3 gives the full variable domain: DVKVTQSSRYLVKRTGEKVFLECVQDMDHENMFWYRQDPGLGLRLIYFSYDVKMKEKGDIPEGYSVSREKKERFSLILESASTNQTSMYLCASSLALRGLFFGEGSRLTVL.

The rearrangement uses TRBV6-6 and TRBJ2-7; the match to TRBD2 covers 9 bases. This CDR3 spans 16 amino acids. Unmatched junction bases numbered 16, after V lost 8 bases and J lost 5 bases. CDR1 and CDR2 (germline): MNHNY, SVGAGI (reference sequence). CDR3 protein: CASWRTPGLAFNEQYF. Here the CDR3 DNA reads TGTGCCAGCTGGCGTACTCCGGGACTAGCTTTCAACGAGCAGTACTTC.

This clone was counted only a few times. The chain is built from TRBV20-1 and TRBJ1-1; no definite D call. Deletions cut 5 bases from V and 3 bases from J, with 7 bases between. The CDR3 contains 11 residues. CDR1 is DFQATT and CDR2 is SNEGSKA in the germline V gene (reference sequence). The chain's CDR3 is CSACIHTEAFF. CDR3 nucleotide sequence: TGCAGTGCTTGTATTCACACTGAAGCTTTCTTT.

The CDR3 region has the DNA TGTGCCAGCAGCACCCCGCTGGACAGATCCCTAGGGGCTGGAAACACCATATATTTT. The encoded protein is CASSTPLDRSLGAGNTIYF. This chain uses TRBV9 with TRBJ1-3; tentatively, D is TRBD1 (6 bases). This CDR3 region has 19 residues. Trimming took 4 bases from V and 2 from J, leaving 25 bases between them. The germline CDR1 and CDR2 sequences are SGDLS and YYNGEE.

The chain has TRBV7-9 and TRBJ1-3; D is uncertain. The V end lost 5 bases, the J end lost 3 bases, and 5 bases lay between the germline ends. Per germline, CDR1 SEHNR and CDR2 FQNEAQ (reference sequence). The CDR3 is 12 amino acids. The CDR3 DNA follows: TGTGCCAGCAGCCCCTTTGGAAACACCATATATTTT. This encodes CASSPFGNTIYF.